This TCR beta chain was observed in a study of T cell responses to AZD1222 COVID-19 vaccine. Sequencing was performed with immunoSEQ multiplex PCR; in TCRdb, only in-frame clones are kept and a portion is missing. The sample lists under 95,000 clones, 85% to 90% occurring once. The CDR3 spans 16 residues. CDR1 MNHNY and CDR2 SVGAGI come from the germline V gene (reference sequence). Trimming stripped 0 bases from V and 0 bases from J, with 11 bases between. As for this clone: Its matching antigen is unknown.

Broader study findings: Baseline seropositivity characterized only a handful of AZD1222 recipients.

The TCR was taken from an adult in good health. The chain recombines TRBV6-6 with TRBJ1-1; D gene uncertain. Here the sequenced sample was peripheral blood, taken on day 0 of AZD1222 vaccination. The CDR3 loop reads CASSYSTFQLNTEAFF. The CDR3 nucleotides are TGTGCCAGCAGTTACTCGACCTTCCAGCTGAACACTGAAGCTTTCTTT.